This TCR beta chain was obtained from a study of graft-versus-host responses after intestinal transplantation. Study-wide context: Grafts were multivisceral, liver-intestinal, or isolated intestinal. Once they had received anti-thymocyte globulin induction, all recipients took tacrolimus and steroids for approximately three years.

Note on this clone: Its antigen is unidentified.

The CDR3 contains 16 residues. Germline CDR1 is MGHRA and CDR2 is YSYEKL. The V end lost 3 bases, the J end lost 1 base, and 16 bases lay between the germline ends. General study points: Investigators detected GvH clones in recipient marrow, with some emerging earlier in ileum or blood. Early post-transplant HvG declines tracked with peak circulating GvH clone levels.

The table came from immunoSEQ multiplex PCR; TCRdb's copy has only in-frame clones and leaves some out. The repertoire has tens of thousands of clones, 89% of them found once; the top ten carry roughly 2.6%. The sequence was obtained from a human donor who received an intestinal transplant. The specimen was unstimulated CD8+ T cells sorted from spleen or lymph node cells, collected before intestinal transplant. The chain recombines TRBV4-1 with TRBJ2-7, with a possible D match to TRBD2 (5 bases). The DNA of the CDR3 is TGCGCCAGCAGCCACGGCCTGATCGGGGATTCCTACGAGCAGTACTTC. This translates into CASSHGLIGDSYEQYF.